Listed here are 30 T cell receptor beta chains from one sample, sequenced in a study of T-cell reconstitution after alpha-beta-depleted transplantation in children. Preparing the TCRbeta library involved the use of unique molecular identifiers. A single record per CDR3 protein comes from TCRdb applying MiXCR to the PCR reads. This table has 350,000 to 500,000 distinct CDR3 sequences, around two fifths appearing once. Sample: PBMCs, taken before TCRalphabeta/CD19-depleted stem cell transplant. The receptors were sampled from a girl under 10 years old with aplastic anemia, due to receive a stem cell transplant.

V usage is TRBV20-1 and J usage is TRBJ2-7, with 14 positions matching TRBD2. This CDR3 contains 19 residues. Germline CDR1 DFQATT, CDR2 SNEGSKA (reference sequence). V gave up 2 bases and J gave up 0 bases; unmatched junction bases: 12. CDR3 nucleotides: TGCAGTGCTAGATCCCTAGGACTAGCGGGGGGTAAGAGCTCCTACGAGCAGTACTTC. This encodes CSARSLGLAGGKSSYEQYF.

This clonotype occurred once. V and J are TRBV6-5 and TRBJ2-7, with 8 bases fitting TRBD1. There are 16 residues in the CDR3. V shed 2 bases, J shed 4 bases, and the junction held 10 bases outside the gene matches. Germline CDR1 reads MNHEY; CDR2 reads SVGAGI. The CDR3 DNA reads as TGTGCCAGCAGTTACGGACAGGTCAGGGGGCTTTACGAGCAGTACTTC. Its translation is CASSYGQVRGLYEQYF.

V and J are TRBV9 and TRBJ2-7, with D perhaps matching TRBD2 (6 bases). The CDR3 covers 15 residues. Deletions cut 3 bases from V and 3 bases from J, with 16 bases between. From germline, CDR1 is SGDLS and CDR2 YYNGEE. CDR3 residues: CASSAGLSGVYEQYF. The CDR3 DNA reads TGTGCCAGCAGCGCTGGACTATCGGGAGTCTACGAGCAGTACTTC. The full variable domain, with the rest looked up from reference TRBV9 and TRBJ2-7, is DSGVTQTPKHLITATGQRVTLRCSPRSGDLSVYWYQQSLDQGLQFLIQYYNGEERAKGNILERFSAQQFPDLHSELNLSSLELGDSALYFCASSAGLSGVYEQYFGPGTRLTVT.

The chain is built from TRBV20-1 and TRBJ2-7; 8 bases fit TRBD2. This CDR3 comprises 17 residues. V lost 0 bases and J lost 2; bases outside the gene matches: 12. Germline CDR1 DFQATT, CDR2 SNEGSKA (reference sequence). CDR3 amino acids: CSARDPREGQRAYEQYF. The CDR3 nucleotides read TGCAGTGCTAGAGATCCCCGGGAGGGCCAAAGGGCCTACGAGCAGTACTTC.

The gene calls are TRBV6-1 and TRBJ1-2; no reliable D call. The V gene lost 6 bases and the J gene lost 4 bases, with 15 bases spanning the gap. Germline V lookup: CDR1 MNHNS, CDR2 SASEGT. The CDR3 is 14 residues long. The CDR3 DNA reads TGTGCCAGCAGCCCTTGGGCCTCGAGCTATGGCTACACCTTC. This encodes CASSPWASSYGYTF.

The chain combines TRBV4-1 with TRBJ2-7; unclear D gene. The germline V gene encodes CDR1 MGHRA and CDR2 YSYEKL. Trimming took off 0 bases at V and 3 bases at J, with 12 bases between the two ends. The length of the CDR3 is 15 residues. DNA of the CDR3: TGCGCCAGCAGCCAAGATCTACGGTGGGACTACGAGCAGTACTTC. Translated: CASSQDLRWDYEQYF.

This clonotype was picked up a small number of times. The V gene is TRBV10-3, the J gene TRBJ1-1; D not certain. This CDR3 comprises 14 residues. Germline V gene sequence: CDR1 ENHRY, CDR2 SYGVKD. Trimming left V 7 bases short and J 1 base short, with 13 bases between. CDR3 nucleotides: TGTGCCATCAAGATGACGGGTGGGAACACTGAAGCTTTCTTT. It translates to CAIKMTGGNTEAFF.

This clonotype was counted only a few times. The rearrangement joins TRBV20-1 to TRBJ1-2, with D perhaps matching TRBD1 (5 bases). Trimming removed 3 bases at V and 1 base at J, with 18 bases between. Germline lookup yields CDR1 DFQATT and CDR2 SNEGSKA (reference sequence). The CDR3 loop spans 16 amino acids. In nucleotides, the CDR3 is TGCAGTGCTAGGGGCGGGACGGCCGATATTAACTATGGCTACACCTTC. Translated, it gives CSARGGTADINYGYTF.

Only a few counts were recorded for this clonotype. The chain couples TRBV7-2 to TRBJ2-2; D gene unclear. Trimming removed 3 bases from V and 4 bases from J, with 12 bases in between. The CDR3 has 15 amino acids. CDR1 SGHTA and CDR2 FQGNSA come from the germline V gene. CDR3 bases: TGTGCCAGCAGCTTTCAAGGTCGTGCCACCGGGGAGCTGTTTTTT. Translated: CASSFQGRATGELFF.

This clonotype was seen many times. The CDR3 sequence is CSALARENTEAFF. For the CDR3, the DNA is TGCAGTGCCCTGGCTAGGGAGAACACTGAAGCTTTCTTT. The chain recombines TRBV20-1 with TRBJ1-1; D is ambiguous. Trimming stripped 6 bases from V and 1 base from J, with 12 bases between. Germline CDR1 reads DFQATT; CDR2 reads SNEGSKA (reference sequence). The CDR3 is 13 residues long.

This chain's CDR3 is CASSWIAGPQETQYF. The CDR3 DNA follows: TGTGCCAGCAGCTGGATAGCGGGCCCCCAAGAGACCCAGTACTTC. The chain uses TRBV7-6 and TRBJ2-5; TRBD2 matches at 7 bases. V lost 4 bases, J lost 1 base, and 6 bases stayed unmatched. The germline gives CDR1 SGHVS, CDR2 FNYEAQ. The CDR3 runs 15 residues.

The CDR3 protein is CASGSGLAGGPIYEQFF. CDR3 in DNA: TGCGCCAGCGGTTCGGGACTAGCGGGAGGGCCCATCTATGAGCAGTTCTTC. V and J are TRBV10-2 and TRBJ2-1, with 16 bases aligning to TRBD2. V dropped 8 bases and J dropped 8; count of bases not matched to a gene: 12. The CDR3 consists of 17 residues. CDR1 and CDR2 (germline): WSHSY, SAAADI.

The V call is TRBV28, the J call TRBJ2-7; 8 bases line up with TRBD2. Germline loops: CDR1 MDHEN, CDR2 SYDVKM. The CDR3 is 13 amino acids. J lost 3 bases, V lost 10 bases, and 8 bases had no gene match. CDR3 loop: CATSGLAGYEQYF. Here the CDR3 DNA reads TGTGCCACCTCCGGACTAGCTGGCTACGAGCAGTACTTC.

A few counts support this clonotype. The CDR3 nucleotides read TGTGCCAGCAGGTTTAGCGGGAGCTTATCAGATACGCAGTATTTT. Its protein is CASRFSGSLSDTQYF. The chain joins TRBV6-1 to TRBJ2-3; 9 bases map to TRBD2. J was trimmed by 4 bases and V by 6 bases; bases with no gene match: 8. The CDR3 has 15 amino acids. CDR1 and CDR2 from the germline V gene are MNHNS and SASEGT.

This clonotype was observed at least ten times. This chain connects TRBV19 to TRBJ1-1, with 7 bases lining up with TRBD1. The CDR3 runs 15 residues. Unmatched junction bases numbered 9, after V lost 8 bases and J lost 0 bases. Germline V CDR1 and CDR2: LNHDA, SQIVND (reference sequence). The CDR3 nucleotides read TGTGCCAGTGGAGCCTGGACAGGCTTGAACACTGAAGCTTTCTTT. Amino acids: CASGAWTGLNTEAFF.

This clonotype was detected only a few times. CDR3 amino acids: CASSLGGRSSYNEQFF. The DNA for the CDR3 is TGTGCCAGCAGCTTGGGGGGGCGAAGCTCCTACAATGAGCAGTTCTTC. The rearrangement links TRBV5-6 to TRBJ2-1, with a tentative D call TRBD1 (6 bases). Germline CDR1 reads SGHDT; CDR2 reads YYEEEE. CDR3 length: 16 amino acids. Trimming took off 0 bases at V and 0 bases at J, with 10 bases between the two ends.

This chain links TRBV28 with TRBJ1-6; possible D gene TRBD1, 5 bases. V was trimmed by 6 bases and J by 5 bases, leaving 11 bases between them. The germline gives CDR1 MDHEN, CDR2 SYDVKM. The CDR3 is 14 residues long. CDR3 nucleotide sequence: TGTGCCAGCAGCCCCTGGGGACATAATTCACCCCTCCACTTT. It specifies CASSPWGHNSPLHF.

The chain is built from TRBV5-1 and TRBJ2-3, with TRBD2 identical over 9 bases. Germline V gene sequence: CDR1 SGHRS, CDR2 YFSETQ. V lost 4 bases to trimming and J lost 2 bases; unmatched junction nucleotides: 11. This CDR3 is 17 amino acids long. CDR3: CASSPRGSGSPTDTQYF. DNA for the CDR3: TGCGCCAGCAGCCCTCGAGGTAGCGGGAGTCCCACAGATACGCAGTATTTT.

The J gene is TRBJ2-5, the V gene TRBV28; D tentatively reads TRBD1 or TRBD2 (5 bases each). The CDR3 runs to 11 residues. The V end lost 6 bases, the J end lost 7 bases, and 9 bases lay between the germline ends. Germline loops: CDR1 MDHEN, CDR2 SYDVKM. The CDR3, as DNA: TGTGCCAGCAGCTGGGGGTTGACCCAGTACTTC. As protein: CASSWGLTQYF.

This clonotype occurred a few times. J is TRBJ1-2 and V is TRBV7-2; D is possibly TRBD1 (6 bases). V lost 0 bases and J 8 bases, leaving 10 bases between the germline ends. The CDR3 contains 13 residues. Germline-derived CDR1 and CDR2 are SGHTA and FQGNSA. CDR3 amino acids: CASSLATGIGYTF. The CDR3 DNA reads TGTGCCAGCAGCTTAGCTACAGGGATAGGCTACACCTTC.

This clonotype was picked up a small number of times. This chain uses TRBV6-5 with TRBJ2-1; D could derive from TRBD1 or TRBD2 (5 bases each). CDR1 and CDR2 (germline): MNHEY, SVGAGI. Between the trimmed V and J ends, which lost 0 bases and 6 bases, there was a span of 12 bases. CDR3 length equals 15 residues. Written as DNA, the CDR3 is TGTGCCAGCAGTTACTCTTCGGGGCCCTTCAATGAGCAGTTCTTC. It is translated as CASSYSSGPFNEQFF.

This chain uses TRBV18 with TRBJ2-3, with D possibly TRBD2 on 6 matching bases. From germline, CDR1 is KGHSH and CDR2 LQKENI. Trimming removed 0 bases from V and 6 bases from J, with 10 bases in between. This CDR3 has 14 residues. In DNA, the CDR3 is TGTGCCAGCTCACCACCAGAAGGGAGGGATACGCAGTATTTT. It yields the protein CASSPPEGRDTQYF. Based on the CDR3 plus reference TRBV18 and TRBJ2-3, the full variable domain is NAGVMQNPRHLVRRRGQEARLRCSPMKGHSHVYWYRQLPEEGLKFMVYLQKENIIDESGMPKERFSAEFPKEGPSILRIQQVVRGDSAAYFCASSPPEGRDTQYFGPGTRLTVL.

The gene calls are TRBV19 and TRBJ1-2, with TRBD1 matching over 9 bases. J gave up 8 bases and V 7 bases, and 17 bases lay outside the gene matches. In germline, CDR1 is LNHDA, CDR2 SQIVND (reference sequence). This CDR3 has 16 amino acids. The CDR3 region is CASTPRGDRALRGYTF. CDR3 in DNA: TGTGCCAGTACTCCGCGGGGGGACAGGGCGTTGAGAGGCTACACCTTC.

The J gene is TRBJ2-1, the V gene TRBV29-1, with TRBD2 matching over 11 bases. Germline CDR1 is SQVTM and CDR2 is ANQGSEA. Germline trimming cut 6 bases from V and 6 bases from J; bases unmatched to any gene: 16. CDR3 length: 17 amino acids. CDR3 DNA sequence: TGCAGCGTCCTAGAATCGGCTAGCGGGAGGTGGGGCAATGAGCAGTTCTTC. Amino acids: CSVLESASGRWGNEQFF.

This chain joins TRBV7-2 and TRBJ2-2; no clear D. Deletions cut 1 base from V and 3 bases from J, with 6 bases between. CDR1 and CDR2 from the germline V gene are SGHTA and FQGNSA. The CDR3 is 14 residues long. The CDR3: CASSLGSYTGELFF. The CDR3 DNA follows: TGTGCCAGCAGCTTAGGATCGTACACCGGGGAGCTGTTTTTT.

This chain uses TRBV20-1 with TRBJ2-7; 9 bases align to TRBD2. CDR1 DFQATT and CDR2 SNEGSKA come from the germline V gene (reference sequence). This CDR3 is 14 amino acids long. The V segment lost 3 bases and the J segment 5 bases; nucleotides outside the gene matches: 8. In DNA, the CDR3 is TGCAGTGCTAGTCAGGCGGGGGGGCCCCACGAGCAGTACTTC. It yields the protein CSASQAGGPHEQYF.

This clonotype was recorded a few times. The chain has TRBV7-6 and TRBJ2-1; 11 nucleotides line up with TRBD2. With 1 base clipped from V and 8 bases from J, the junction kept 7 bases outside the gene matches. The CDR3 sequence is 16 residues long. Germline values: CDR1 SGHVS, CDR2 FNYEAQ. The CDR3 DNA follows: TGTGCCAGCAGCTTAGGCGCTAGCGGGAGGAGCGATGAGCAGTTCTTC. It codes for CASSLGASGRSDEQFF.

This clonotype was detected many times. The chain is built from TRBV20-1 and TRBJ2-3; tentatively, D is TRBD2 (6 bases). There are 12 residues in the CDR3. CDR1 is DFQATT, CDR2 SNEGSKA, per germline (reference sequence). Here the CDR3 DNA reads TGCAGCGGGAGACTTCCCCCAGATACGCAGTATTTT. The encoded protein is CSGRLPPDTQYF.

CDR3 region: CAWSMGQGGQPQHF. As DNA, the CDR3 is TGTGCCTGGAGTATGGGTCAAGGGGGCCAGCCCCAGCATTTT. The V gene is TRBV30, the J gene TRBJ1-5; 7 bases line up with TRBD1. The CDR3 extends over 14 amino acids. Germline CDR1 reads GTSNPN; CDR2 reads SVGIG (reference sequence). Losses at the gene ends were 2 bases for V and 7 bases for J; bases not matched to a gene: 8.

This clonotype was detected ten times or more. The chain uses TRBV20-1 and TRBJ2-1; D unclear. CDR1 DFQATT and CDR2 SNEGSKA come from the germline V gene (reference sequence). This CDR3 spans 12 amino acids. The V end was cut by 1 base, the J end by 8 bases, with 9 bases between. Here the CDR3 reads CSARVSNDEQFF. The DNA for the CDR3 is TGCAGTGCTAGAGTTTCCAACGATGAGCAGTTCTTC.